This T cell receptor (beta chain) was recorded in a study of T cell responses to AZD1222 COVID-19 vaccine. Study-level points and caveats: Seropositive AZD1222 recipients at baseline numbered only 5 or 6.

Remarks on this clone: Its matching antigen is unknown.

Repertoires were generated with immunoSEQ multiplex PCR, while TCRdb's copy carries only in-frame clones and drops some. The table records approximately 93,000 clones, roughly nine tenths of them present only once. Trimming took 1 base from V and 6 from J, leaving 11 bases between them. Per germline, CDR1 SGDLS and CDR2 YYNGEE. CDR3 length equals 14 residues. This sequence joins TRBV9 and TRBJ2-4; D uncertain. Sequences were derived from peripheral blood, sampled 28 days after the second AZD1222 dose. The receptor was derived from an adult who received the AZD1222 COVID-19 vaccine. CDR3 bases: TGTGCCAGCAGCGTATCCTCGACCGGAAACATTCAGTACTTC. Protein: CASSVSSTGNIQYF.